These 22 T cell receptor beta chains came from one sample sequenced in a study of blood T cell repertoires in COVID-19. Clones were read by immunoSEQ multiplex PCR, and TCRdb kept only the in-frame ones, dropping some. Of over 110,000 clones listed, about nine tenths are singletons. Sequencing input: peripheral blood. These receptors were taken from a human donor in a cohort sampled during active COVID-19.

The chain combines TRBV5-1 with TRBJ2-1; D is unclear. Per the germline V gene, CDR1 is SGHRS and CDR2 is YFSETQ. This CDR3 has 12 amino acids. Trimming cost V 0 bases and J 10 bases, with 8 bases left between them. This CDR3 reads CASSLAYSEQFF. CDR3 coding DNA: TGCGCCAGCAGCTTGGCTTACAGCGAGCAGTTCTTC.

In this sample, this clone turned up a few times. The V call is TRBV11-2, the J call TRBJ2-2, with D perhaps matching TRBD2 (6 bases). V was cut by 6 bases and J by 7 bases, with 21 bases left in between. CDR1 is SGHAT, CDR2 FQNNGV, per germline. The CDR3 has 16 amino acids. CDR3 sequence (DNA): TGTGCCAGCAGTCTAAGGACCGGGAGAGCAGGCGGGGAGCTGTTTTTT. Its protein product is CASSLRTGRAGGELFF.

The chain employs TRBV19 and TRBJ1-2; the D gene is possibly TRBD1 (6 bases). CDR3 length: 12 amino acids. Germline-derived CDR1 and CDR2 are LNHDA and SQIVND (reference sequence). V was cut by 6 bases and J by 4 bases, with 9 bases left in between. The CDR3 DNA follows: TGTGCCAGTAGGGACAGCTTCTATGGCTACACCTTC. This translates into CASRDSFYGYTF.

The chain combines TRBV29-1 with TRBJ1-5; 8 bases match TRBD1. The CDR3 extends over 14 amino acids. The V segment lost 4 bases and the J segment 9 bases; nucleotides outside the gene matches: 11. Per germline, CDR1 SQVTM and CDR2 ANQGSEA. CDR3 loop: CSVALGQGGRPQHF. CDR3 sequence (DNA): TGCAGCGTTGCCCTCGGACAGGGAGGTCGGCCCCAGCATTTT.

The rearrangement joins TRBV6-2 or TRBV6-3 to TRBJ2-7; 9 bases map to TRBD2. CDR3 length: 17 residues. Germline CDR1 MNHEY, CDR2 SVGEGT. Losses at the gene ends were 4 bases for V and 0 bases for J; bases not matched to a gene: 10. The CDR3 sequence: CASSSVKRGASSYEQYF. The CDR3 coding sequence is TGTGCCAGCAGTTCGGTGAAGCGGGGGGCCTCCTCCTACGAGCAGTACTTC.

V and J are TRBV4-3 and TRBJ2-1; D is possibly TRBD1 (5 bases). The ends were cut back, 0 bases at V and 8 bases at J, with 11 bases in the middle. CDR1 is LGHNA, CDR2 YSLEER, per germline. The CDR3 is 14 amino acids. The CDR3 coding sequence is TGCGCCAGCAGCCAAGAAAGGGGTATCGATGAGCAGTTCTTC. This sequence encodes CASSQERGIDEQFF.

The chain carries TRBV6-5 and TRBJ2-7; unclear D gene. This CDR3 spans 13 amino acids. Germline V CDR1 and CDR2: MNHEY, SVGAGI. Trimming took off 6 bases at V and 2 bases at J, with 11 bases between the two ends. CDR3 in amino acids: CASRMGRPYEQYF. The CDR3 DNA reads as TGTGCCAGCAGGATGGGCAGACCCTACGAGCAGTACTTC.

The V call is TRBV5-1, the J call TRBJ2-7; D is unresolved. Germline-derived CDR1 and CDR2 are SGHRS and YFSETQ. The V end lost 0 bases, the J end lost 2 bases, and 6 bases lay between the germline ends. This CDR3 contains 13 residues. CDR3 DNA: TGCGCCAGCAGCTTGGCTAGAACCTACGAGCAGTACTTC. Encoded protein: CASSLARTYEQYF.

The J gene is TRBJ1-1, the V gene TRBV7-8; possibly TRBD1 for D (5 bases). Looked up from germline, CDR1 is SGHVS and CDR2 is FQNEAQ. The V end lost 5 bases, the J end lost 1 base, and 11 bases lay between the germline ends. The CDR3 sequence is 14 residues long. Written as DNA, the CDR3 is TGTGCCAGCAGCCCCGGACATTGGAACACTGAAGCTTTCTTT. Translation gives CASSPGHWNTEAFF.

The genes are TRBV4-2 and TRBJ2-3, with 7 bases fitting TRBD2. CDR3 length: 13 residues. In germline, CDR1 is LGHNA, CDR2 YNFKEQ. The V and J ends lost 8 bases and 7 bases, in that order; junction bases with no gene match: 9. DNA of the CDR3: TGTGCCAGCTCAGGCCTAGCGGACTATACGCAGTATTTT. Amino acid sequence: CASSGLADYTQYF.

The chain is built from TRBV20-1 and TRBJ2-7; 9 bases are shared with TRBD2. The CDR3 is 18 amino acids. Per germline, CDR1 DFQATT and CDR2 SNEGSKA (reference sequence). V was clipped by 3 bases and J by 3 bases; unmatched bases: 18. CDR3 sequence: CSASRQGPRTSANYEQYF. In DNA, the CDR3 is TGCAGTGCTAGTCGCCAGGGTCCCCGGACTAGCGCGAACTACGAGCAGTACTTC.

In this sample, this clone turned up a few times. J is TRBJ2-7 and V is TRBV6-6; D uncertain. The CDR3 is made up of 15 amino acids. Trimming removed 0 bases at V and 3 bases at J, with 12 bases between. The germline gives CDR1 MNHNY, CDR2 SVGAGI (reference sequence). CDR3 residues: CASSYSGQAGYEQYF. For the CDR3, the DNA is TGTGCCAGCAGTTACTCGGGCCAGGCTGGCTACGAGCAGTACTTC.

The J gene is TRBJ2-3, the V gene TRBV7-6; 8 bases map to TRBD2. The CDR3 has 15 amino acids. Germline lookup yields CDR1 SGHVS and CDR2 FNYEAQ. V trimming: 5 bases; J trimming: 2 bases; junction bases outside the gene matches: 6. CDR3 protein: CASSPRTSTTDTQYF. The DNA for the CDR3 is TGTGCCAGCAGCCCAAGGACTAGCACCACAGATACGCAGTATTTT.

The genes are TRBV5-8 and TRBJ2-7; 10 nucleotides line up with TRBD1. Germline lookup yields CDR1 SGHTS and CDR2 YDEGEE. Trimming cost V 0 bases and J 7 bases; bases outside gene matches: 4. This CDR3 region has 14 residues. The CDR3 loop reads CASSLAGTGDEQYF. DNA of the CDR3: TGTGCCAGCAGCTTGGCCGGGACAGGGGATGAGCAGTACTTC.

A single count supports this clone. V and J are TRBV7-6 and TRBJ2-1; 11 bases are shared with TRBD2. The CDR3 is 16 residues long. After removal of 5 bases from V and 7 bases from J, the junction contained 10 bases not matched to a gene. CDR1 is SGHVS, CDR2 FNYEAQ, per germline. CDR3 protein: CASSPLSGGAGNEQFF. In nucleotides, the CDR3 is TGTGCCAGCAGCCCACTTAGCGGGGGGGCAGGTAATGAGCAGTTCTTC.

The V and J genes are TRBV9 and TRBJ2-5; D remains ambiguous. V dropped 0 bases and J dropped 4 bases, with 13 bases sitting between them. From germline, CDR1 is SGDLS and CDR2 YYNGEE. The CDR3 contains 15 residues. The chain's CDR3 is CASSVGASSPETQYF. The CDR3 nucleotides read TGTGCCAGCAGCGTAGGAGCTTCGTCCCCAGAGACCCAGTACTTC.

This chain joins TRBV7-9 and TRBJ1-1, with TRBD1 matching 7 bases. V trimming: 3 bases; J trimming: 4 bases; junction bases outside the gene matches: 8. Germline CDR1 SEHNR, CDR2 FQNEAQ (reference sequence). This CDR3 comprises 15 residues. The CDR3 nucleotides are TGTGCCAGCAGCTTGAGCAGGGGGGCTCGCACTGAAGCTTTCTTT. It yields the protein CASSLSRGARTEAFF.

This chain links TRBV4-1 with TRBJ2-1; TRBD2 aligns across 12 bases. The ends lost 0 bases at V and 3 bases at J; junction bases unmatched: 3. CDR1 is MGHRA and CDR2 is YSYEKL in the germline V gene. This CDR3 contains 17 residues. The CDR3 bases are TGCGCCAGCAGCCAAGAAGGGACTAGCGGGTTCTACAATGAGCAGTTCTTC. It yields the protein CASSQEGTSGFYNEQFF.

The table lists this clone with a count of one. DNA for the CDR3: TGCAGCGTCGCTGGGACAACCGGCTACACCTTC. It is translated as CSVAGTTGYTF. The J gene is TRBJ1-2, the V gene TRBV29-1, with D possibly matching TRBD1 (6 bases). CDR1 is SQVTM, CDR2 ANQGSEA, per germline. Deletions cut 6 bases from V and 8 bases from J, with 13 bases between. The CDR3 contains 11 residues.

The chain uses TRBV11-2 and TRBJ2-5, with D perhaps matching TRBD1 (6 bases). Germline V lookup: CDR1 SGHAT, CDR2 FQNNGV. The CDR3 loop spans 13 amino acids. V was clipped by 4 bases and J by 7 bases, with 13 bases between them. The CDR3 loop is CASSSRGLGTQYF. The CDR3 DNA reads TGTGCCAGCAGCTCAAGGGGGTTGGGGACCCAGTACTTC.

This rearrangement joins TRBV9 to TRBJ2-7, with TRBD2 matching over 9 bases. The J segment lost 4 bases and the V segment lost 0 bases, leaving 5 bases of the junction unmatched. Germline V lookup: CDR1 SGDLS, CDR2 YYNGEE. The CDR3 loop spans 15 amino acids. In nucleotides, the CDR3 is TGTGCCAGCAGCGTAGAAAGCGGGGGGTCTTACGAGCAGTACTTC. This translates into CASSVESGGSYEQYF.

This chain connects TRBV6-5 to TRBJ2-7, with D perhaps matching TRBD1 (5 bases). V was shortened by 4 bases and J by 1 base, with 17 bases between the two germline ends. The germline gives CDR1 MNHEY, CDR2 SVGAGI. The CDR3 sequence is 16 residues long. The CDR3 reads CASSFASRVVSYEQYF. CDR3 coding DNA: TGTGCCAGCAGTTTCGCCTCCAGGGTGGTGTCCTACGAGCAGTACTTC.